Presented here are 12 T cell receptor beta chains from one specimen sequenced in a study of blood T cells in healthy people across ages. Next came a second PCR, run for about 6 to 11 cycles, which used a sample-barcoded 5' primer along with a J-beta primer mix. TCRdb fed the 5' RACE reads into MiXCR, producing one record per CDR3 protein. The sample lists about 680,000 distinct CDR3 sequences, around 48% occurring once. The sequenced sample was blood. Receptors originate from a woman aged 60-75 years in good health.

The V gene is TRBV11-2, the J gene TRBJ2-2; 16 bases fit TRBD2. The CDR3 has 17 residues. Germline trimming cut 5 bases from V and 6 bases from J; bases unmatched to any gene: 6. Germline CDR1 and CDR2: SGHAT and FQNNGV. CDR3 in amino acids: CASSTGTSGRAAGELFF. CDR3 in DNA: TGTGCCAGCAGCACCGGGACTAGCGGGAGGGCCGCCGGGGAGCTGTTTTTT.

This chain joins TRBV15 and TRBJ2-5; D is tentatively TRBD1 or TRBD2 (6 bases each). The CDR3 has 14 amino acids. V lost 0 bases and J lost 11, with 16 bases in between. Germline V gene lookup returns CDR1 LNHNV and CDR2 YYDKDF (reference sequence). The CDR3 loop is CATSREGGAYVQYF. The CDR3 coding sequence is TGTGCCACCAGCAGAGAGGGGGGCGCGTACGTGCAGTACTTC.

This clonotype was found many times. This chain links TRBV29-1 with TRBJ2-5; 7 bases agree with TRBD1. Trimming cost V 7 bases and J 4 bases; bases outside gene matches: 6. This CDR3 is 12 amino acids long. Germline V gives CDR1 SQVTM, CDR2 ANQGSEA. CDR3 nucleotides: TGCAGCGGCGTTTCAGGGGGAGAGACCCAGTACTTC. It codes for CSGVSGGETQYF.

Details on this clonotype: The junction departs from the called germline gene at one end, perhaps through a read error. The rearrangement uses TRBV3-1 and TRBJ1-2, with D tentatively TRBD1 (6 bases). CDR1 and CDR2 from the germline V gene are LGHDT and YNNKEL (reference sequence). The CDR3 runs 14 residues. The CDR3 DNA reads TGTGCCAGCAGACAAGGGGGGAGCGGCTATGGCTACACCTTC. As protein: CASRQGGSGYGYTF.

Only a few counts were recorded for this clonotype. The gene calls are TRBV4-3 and TRBJ2-7; 8 bases map to TRBD2. This CDR3 contains 15 residues. Per germline, CDR1 LGHNA and CDR2 YSLEER. V shed 4 bases and J 0 bases; nucleotides not matched to a gene: 5. Written as DNA, the CDR3 is TGCGCCAGCAGCCCCCAACTAGCGGCCTCCTACGAGCAGTACTTC. Its protein is CASSPQLAASYEQYF.

CDR3 loop: CAWGRVSDEQYF. CDR3 nucleotide sequence: TGTGCCTGGGGCAGGGTGTCGGACGAGCAGTACTTC. The chain recombines TRBV30 with TRBJ2-5, with D perhaps matching TRBD1 (5 bases). Matching the DNA end better, TRBJ2-7 makes the J call doubtful. CDR1 is GTSNPN, CDR2 SVGIG, per germline (reference sequence). CDR3 length equals 12 residues.

This clonotype appeared a single time. V is TRBV7-8 and J is TRBJ2-7; 10 bases map to TRBD1. V shed 4 bases, J shed 1 base, and the junction held 4 bases outside the gene matches. Germline CDR1 is SGHVS and CDR2 is FQNEAQ. The CDR3 extends over 15 amino acids. CDR3 amino acids: CASSWGTGASYEQYF. The CDR3 DNA sequence: TGTGCCAGCAGCTGGGGGACAGGGGCTTCCTACGAGCAGTACTTC.

The V and J genes are TRBV7-2 and TRBJ2-1, with 12 nucleotides matching TRBD2. Trimming removed 7 bases from V and 6 bases from J; junction bases left unmatched: 22. Per germline, CDR1 SGHTA and CDR2 FQGNSA. The CDR3 totals 20 residues. The CDR3 bases are TGTGCCAGCACCGGGGGTGACGGGACTAGCGGGCACGGGGTCCTCAATGAGCAGTTCTTC. Its protein product is CASTGGDGTSGHGVLNEQFF.

This chain uses TRBV3-1 with TRBJ2-7; D is unclear. The length of the CDR3 is 13 residues. V gave up 1 base and J gave up 9 bases, with 13 bases separating them. Germline CDR1 is LGHDT and CDR2 is YNNKEL (reference sequence). The CDR3 nucleotides read TGTGCCAGCAGCCAAGGGTTCGGCTGGCCGCAGTACTTC. Protein sequence: CASSQGFGWPQYF.

J is TRBJ2-7 and V is TRBV4-2; weak D call: TRBD2 (6 bases). Trimming removed 7 bases from V and 3 bases from J, with 16 bases in between. The length of the CDR3 is 14 residues. Germline-derived CDR1 and CDR2 are LGHNA and YNFKEQ. In nucleotides, the CDR3 is TGTGCCAGCAACCATAGCGGCGAGATCTACGAGCAGTACTTC. Translated: CASNHSGEIYEQYF.

This clonotype has just one count. This chain links TRBV6-2 or TRBV6-3 with TRBJ1-5; D is perhaps TRBD1 (6 bases). V was pared by 7 bases and J by 7 bases, with 14 bases between. Germline loops: CDR1 MNHEY, CDR2 SVGEGT. The CDR3 is 13 residues long. Written as DNA, the CDR3 is TGTGCCAGCATTTATTTGGGGGGCCAGCCCCAGCATTTT. It encodes CASIYLGGQPQHF.

The gene calls are TRBV6-1 and TRBJ1-5; possibly TRBD1 for D (6 bases). With 7 bases removed from V and 6 bases from J, the gap between germline ends came to 16 bases. CDR3 length: 14 residues. CDR1 and CDR2 (germline): MNHNS, SASEGT. The CDR3 loop is CASTEGGEAQPQHF. The CDR3 nucleotides read TGTGCCAGCACCGAGGGGGGGGAGGCTCAGCCCCAGCATTTT.